This paragraph covers one T cell receptor (beta chain) sequence. Its cognate antigen is unknown. The ends were cut back, 5 bases at V and 8 bases at J, with 15 bases in the middle. This CDR3 has 13 residues. Germline CDR1 SGHAT, CDR2 FQNNGV. Sequencing was performed with immunoSEQ multiplex PCR; in TCRdb, only in-frame clones are kept and a portion is missing. The table lists under 1,900,000 clones, around 98.5% of them singletons. This record belongs to a study of shared clonotypes between healthy human individuals. In the study overall: Per-donor plates numbered three CD4 naive, three CD4 memory, two CD8 naive and one CD8 memory. Study-wide points: Despite large depth, rarefaction showed incomplete sorted-subset sequencing.

Sequenced material: naive CD4+ T cells sorted from blood. Documented subset: CD45RA+ positively selected. The clonotype originates from a man aged 30-40 years in good health. This rearrangement joins TRBV11-2 to TRBJ1-2; possible D gene TRBD1, 6 bases. CDR3 in DNA: TGTGCCAGCAGCCCTCACAGGGTTGACGGCTACACCTTC. This sequence encodes CASSPHRVDGYTF.